Listed below are T cell receptor beta chains from one sample, sequenced in a study of cytomegalovirus exposure and HLA in healthy donors. This table comes from immunoSEQ multiplex PCR, and its TCRdb copy is limited to in-frame clones, with some not included. The profile shows about 99,000 clones, about 80% of them singletons. The specimen sequenced was PBMCs. The receptors were sampled from a middle-aged man in good health and CMV-seronegative. CDR3s include the opening cysteine and the closing phenylalanine or tryptophan. D genes are given only for firm matches. Clone size appears in some rows only: once, few, many, or a class for an expanded clone.

v_call: TRBV27
d_call: .
j_call: TRBJ2-1
clone_size: .
cdr3_nt: TGTGCCAGCAGTTTAAGGGACATCTACAATGAGCAGTTCTTC
cdr3_aa: CASSLRDIYNEQFF

v_call: TRBV2
d_call: TRBD2
j_call: TRBJ2-7
clone_size: .
cdr3_nt: TGTGCCAGCAGTGAAGAAGTGGAAGTAGCGGGAGGCTCCTACGAGCAGTACTTC
cdr3_aa: CASSEEVEVAGGSYEQYF

v_call: TRBV6-5
d_call: .
j_call: TRBJ2-7
clone_size: .
cdr3_nt: TGTGCCAGCAGTTACTCCCAGGGGAGGGGCGAGCAGTACTTC
cdr3_aa: CASSYSQGRGEQYF

v_call: TRBV9
d_call: TRBD1
j_call: TRBJ1-3
clone_size: once
cdr3_nt: TGTGCCAGCAGCGGACAGGGGGTTCGAAACACCATATATTTT
cdr3_aa: CASSGQGVRNTIYF

v_call: TRBV30
d_call: .
j_call: TRBJ2-7
clone_size: once
cdr3_nt: TGTGCCTGGAGTGGCAGGGCCTACGAGCAGTACTTC
cdr3_aa: CAWSGRAYEQYF

v_call: TRBV30
d_call: .
j_call: TRBJ1-1
clone_size: .
cdr3_nt: TGTGCCTGGAGGGCAGGGGTGGGCACTGAAGCTTTCTTT
cdr3_aa: CAWRAGVGTEAFF

v_call: TRBV2
d_call: .
j_call: TRBJ2-5
clone_size: few
cdr3_nt: TGTGCCAGCACCCGGGAGCAAGAGACCCAGTACTTC
cdr3_aa: CASTREQETQYF

v_call: TRBV9
d_call: TRBD1
j_call: TRBJ1-4
clone_size: .
cdr3_nt: TGTGCCAGCAGCGAAAACAGGGGGCGAAATGAAAAACTGTTTTTT
cdr3_aa: CASSENRGRNEKLFF

v_call: TRBV28
d_call: .
j_call: TRBJ2-1
clone_size: .
cdr3_nt: TGTGCCAGCAGTTCAACTAGGTGGAGGTTCTTC
cdr3_aa: CASSSTRWRFF

v_call: TRBV30
d_call: .
j_call: TRBJ1-5
clone_size: few
cdr3_nt: TGTGCCTGGAACGGGGGGGCTAGCAATCAGCCCCAGCATTTT
cdr3_aa: CAWNGGASNQPQHF

v_call: TRBV2
d_call: .
j_call: TRBJ2-7
clone_size: few
cdr3_nt: TGTGCCAGCAGACTTTTATACGAGCAGTACTTC
cdr3_aa: CASRLLYEQYF

v_call: TRBV7-8
d_call: .
j_call: TRBJ2-7
clone_size: .
cdr3_nt: TGTGCCAGCAGCTTATCCCACAGGGCCTACGAGCAGTACTTC
cdr3_aa: CASSLSHRAYEQYF

v_call: TRBV2
d_call: TRBD2
j_call: TRBJ2-3
clone_size: few
cdr3_nt: TGTGCCAGCAGTGAAGCTTCACTAGCGGCAGATACGCAGTATTTT
cdr3_aa: CASSEASLAADTQYF

v_call: TRBV28
d_call: TRBD2
j_call: TRBJ2-7
clone_size: .
cdr3_nt: TGTGCCAGCAGAGCTGGACTAGCGGGGGGGCATGGGCAGTACTTC
cdr3_aa: CASRAGLAGGHGQYF

v_call: TRBV5-4
d_call: .
j_call: TRBJ2-5
clone_size: .
cdr3_nt: TGTGCCAGCCGTAAGTGGGGGCAGCCAGAGACCCAGTACTTC
cdr3_aa: CASRKWGQPETQYF

v_call: TRBV19
d_call: TRBD1
j_call: TRBJ2-7
clone_size: .
cdr3_nt: TGTGCCAGTAGACCGGACAGGGGGAGGAACGAGCAGTACTTC
cdr3_aa: CASRPDRGRNEQYF

v_call: TRBV7-2
d_call: .
j_call: TRBJ2-5
clone_size: .
cdr3_nt: TGTGCCAGCAGCTTAGGGCCCAGTAATCAAGAGACCCAGTACTTC
cdr3_aa: CASSLGPSNQETQYF

v_call: TRBV27
d_call: .
j_call: TRBJ2-7
clone_size: few
cdr3_nt: TGTGCCAGCAGTCTGCCACGGCCAGGGGATATCTACGAGCAGTACTTC
cdr3_aa: CASSLPRPGDIYEQYF

v_call: TRBV28
d_call: TRBD1
j_call: TRBJ2-1
clone_size: .
cdr3_nt: TGTGCCAGCAGTTCCCCCCCGGGACAGGGCTCCTACAATGAGCAGTTCTTC
cdr3_aa: CASSSPPGQGSYNEQFF

v_call: TRBV18
d_call: TRBD1
j_call: TRBJ2-7
clone_size: .
cdr3_nt: TGTGCCAGCTCACCAGGGGACAGGAACTCCTACGAGCAGTACTTC
cdr3_aa: CASSPGDRNSYEQYF

v_call: TRBV5-1
d_call: TRBD1
j_call: TRBJ2-3
clone_size: few
cdr3_nt: TGCGCCAGCAGCCCGTACGGGGACAGAGATACGCAGTATTTT
cdr3_aa: CASSPYGDRDTQYF

v_call: TRBV6-6
d_call: .
j_call: TRBJ1-1
clone_size: .
cdr3_nt: TGTGCCAGCAGTGCGCTTTTCGCGAACACTGAAGCTTTCTTT
cdr3_aa: CASSALFANTEAFF

v_call: TRBV5-1
d_call: .
j_call: TRBJ2-3
clone_size: few
cdr3_nt: TGCGCCAGCAGCTTGGGGGCGGGTACGCAGTATTTT
cdr3_aa: CASSLGAGTQYF

v_call: TRBV28
d_call: TRBD1
j_call: TRBJ2-6
clone_size: .
cdr3_nt: TGTGCCAGCAGCCCCGACAGGGGTAGTTCTGGGGCCAACGTCCTGACTTTC
cdr3_aa: CASSPDRGSSGANVLTF

v_call: TRBV5-6
d_call: .
j_call: TRBJ1-2
clone_size: .
cdr3_nt: TGTGCCAGCAGCCGCGAGGGAGGCTATGGCTACACCTTC
cdr3_aa: CASSREGGYGYTF

v_call: TRBV7-9
d_call: .
j_call: TRBJ2-1
clone_size: .
cdr3_nt: TGTGCCAGCAGCTTAGGAGGGCCCCCCTACAATGAGCAGTTCTTC
cdr3_aa: CASSLGGPPYNEQFF

v_call: TRBV29-1
d_call: TRBD1
j_call: TRBJ1-1
clone_size: .
cdr3_nt: TGCAGCGTTGGACAGGGGGAAACTGAAGCTTTCTTT
cdr3_aa: CSVGQGETEAFF

v_call: TRBV10-1
d_call: TRBD1
j_call: TRBJ2-7
clone_size: .
cdr3_nt: TGCGCCAGCAGTCCAGGGGGCGAGCAGTACTTC
cdr3_aa: CASSPGGEQYF

v_call: TRBV28
d_call: .
j_call: TRBJ2-2
clone_size: few
cdr3_nt: TGTGCCAGCAGTTTGGGGGGACGAGGCACCGGGGAGCTGTTTTTT
cdr3_aa: CASSLGGRGTGELFF

v_call: TRBV10-1
d_call: TRBD1
j_call: TRBJ2-1
clone_size: once
cdr3_nt: TGCGCCAGCAGGAGCGGGACAGGGACCTACAATGAGCAGTTCTTC
cdr3_aa: CASRSGTGTYNEQFF

v_call: TRBV5-4
d_call: .
j_call: TRBJ2-7
clone_size: .
cdr3_nt: TGTGCCAGCAGCTTGGGGACAGGGAGGGAGTCCTACGAGCAGTACTTC
cdr3_aa: CASSLGTGRESYEQYF

v_call: TRBV5-1
d_call: .
j_call: TRBJ1-3
clone_size: .
cdr3_nt: TGCGCCAGCAGCCTACAGGGATCTGGAAACACCATATATTTT
cdr3_aa: CASSLQGSGNTIYF

v_call: TRBV7-9
d_call: TRBD1
j_call: TRBJ2-1
clone_size: few
cdr3_nt: TGTGCCAGCAGCTTAGGGGACAGGGAAACCAATGAGCAGTTCTTC
cdr3_aa: CASSLGDRETNEQFF

v_call: TRBV30
d_call: .
j_call: TRBJ1-5
clone_size: .
cdr3_nt: TGTGCCTGGAGTGCGACAGGCTATCAGCCCCAGCATTTT
cdr3_aa: CAWSATGYQPQHF

v_call: TRBV6-1
d_call: TRBD1
j_call: TRBJ1-4
clone_size: .
cdr3_nt: TGTGCCAGCAGACTTGGAGGGGGCGGTGAAAAACTGTTTTTT
cdr3_aa: CASRLGGGGEKLFF

v_call: TRBV4-1
d_call: TRBD2
j_call: TRBJ2-5
clone_size: .
cdr3_nt: TGCGCCAGCAGCCTCCGGGCTAGCGGGGGGCAAGAGACCCAGTACTTC
cdr3_aa: CASSLRASGGQETQYF

v_call: TRBV7-8
d_call: .
j_call: TRBJ1-5
clone_size: once
cdr3_nt: TGTGCCAGCAGCCTAGACCGCACAGATCAGCCCCAGCATTTT
cdr3_aa: CASSLDRTDQPQHF

v_call: TRBV5-1
d_call: .
j_call: TRBJ1-4
clone_size: .
cdr3_nt: TGCGCCAGCAGCTTCCGGGACACAACTAATGAAAAACTGTTTTTT
cdr3_aa: CASSFRDTTNEKLFF

v_call: TRBV6-5
d_call: TRBD1
j_call: TRBJ1-1
clone_size: .
cdr3_nt: TGTGCCACCTCGACAGGGGTAGAGACTGAAGCTTTCTTT
cdr3_aa: CATSTGVETEAFF

v_call: TRBV11-3
d_call: TRBD1
j_call: TRBJ2-7
clone_size: few
cdr3_nt: TGTGCCAGCAGCTTAGGGACAGGGCACTCCTACGAGCAGTACTTC
cdr3_aa: CASSLGTGHSYEQYF

v_call: TRBV6-6
d_call: .
j_call: TRBJ1-4
clone_size: .
cdr3_nt: TGTGCCAGCAGTCCGGTAACGGGAACTAATGAAAAACTGTTTTTT
cdr3_aa: CASSPVTGTNEKLFF

v_call: TRBV6-1
d_call: TRBD1
j_call: TRBJ1-6
clone_size: few
cdr3_nt: TGTGCCAGCAGTGAAGATGGGACAGGGGGCTCACCCCTCCACTTT
cdr3_aa: CASSEDGTGGSPLHF

v_call: TRBV29-1
d_call: .
j_call: TRBJ2-7
clone_size: .
cdr3_nt: TGCAGCGGGGGGGCGGGGGAGACCTACGAGCAGTACTTC
cdr3_aa: CSGGAGETYEQYF

v_call: TRBV27
d_call: TRBD2
j_call: TRBJ2-7
clone_size: .
cdr3_nt: TGTGCCATCGGTGTGGGGAGGGCCGACGAGCAGTACTTC
cdr3_aa: CAIGVGRADEQYF

v_call: TRBV11-1
d_call: TRBD1
j_call: TRBJ2-7
clone_size: once
cdr3_nt: TGTGCCAGCAGCGACCGGGACAGGGGCTACGAGCAGTACTTC
cdr3_aa: CASSDRDRGYEQYF

v_call: TRBV11-2
d_call: .
j_call: TRBJ2-1
clone_size: once
cdr3_nt: TGTGCCAGCACCCCATCCCTACTCCCCTACAATGAGCAGTTCTTC
cdr3_aa: CASTPSLLPYNEQFF

v_call: TRBV5-6
d_call: .
j_call: TRBJ2-7
clone_size: few
cdr3_nt: TGTGCCAGCAGTTCCGGACAGCCCTACGAGCAGTACTTC
cdr3_aa: CASSSGQPYEQYF

v_call: TRBV30
d_call: TRBD1
j_call: TRBJ1-6
clone_size: .
cdr3_nt: TGTGCCTGGAGGCCTTTCGGGACAGGTTATTCACCCCTCCACTTT
cdr3_aa: CAWRPFGTGYSPLHF

v_call: TRBV28
d_call: TRBD2
j_call: TRBJ2-7
clone_size: .
cdr3_nt: TGTGCCATAGGGACTAGCGGGAGGTACGAGCAGTACTTC
cdr3_aa: CAIGTSGRYEQYF

v_call: TRBV15
d_call: TRBD2
j_call: TRBJ2-1
clone_size: .
cdr3_nt: TGTGCCACCAGCAGTGGGGATCTACTAGCGGGAGGGCCTTACAATGAGCAGTTCTTC
cdr3_aa: CATSSGDLLAGGPYNEQFF

v_call: TRBV10-2
d_call: .
j_call: TRBJ1-6
clone_size: few
cdr3_nt: TGCGCCAGCAGGCAGGGGATTGTAGGAGGCTCCTATAATTCACCCCTCCACTTT
cdr3_aa: CASRQGIVGGSYNSPLHF

v_call: TRBV30
d_call: .
j_call: TRBJ2-1
clone_size: .
cdr3_nt: TGTGCCTGGAGTCCCTTACAGGAGCGGTTCTTC
cdr3_aa: CAWSPLQERFF

v_call: TRBV5-6
d_call: .
j_call: TRBJ1-4
clone_size: .
cdr3_nt: TGTGCCAGCAGCCTACAGGCGGGGAATGAAAAACTGTTTTTT
cdr3_aa: CASSLQAGNEKLFF

v_call: TRBV27
d_call: TRBD1
j_call: TRBJ2-7
clone_size: .
cdr3_nt: TGTGCCAGCAGGAGGACAGGCTCCTACGAGCAGTACTTC
cdr3_aa: CASRRTGSYEQYF

v_call: TRBV5-1
d_call: .
j_call: TRBJ2-1
clone_size: .
cdr3_nt: TGCGCCAGCAGCTTGGGACAGGATTACAATGAGCAGTTCTTC
cdr3_aa: CASSLGQDYNEQFF